This TCR beta chain was identified in a study of chronic HIV infection and antiretroviral therapy. This clonotype has more than one count but fewer than ten. MiXCR, applied by TCRdb to the 5' RACE reads, yields one record per CDR3 protein. The sample yields 39,000 or so distinct CDR3 sequences, 7% to 10% seen once. Trimming removed 6 bases from V and 6 bases from J, with 10 bases in between. There are 12 residues in the CDR3. CDR1 MDHEN and CDR2 SYDVKM come from the germline V gene. Sequences were obtained from peripheral blood. The chain has TRBV28 and TRBJ2-3; D is unclear. This receptor was taken from an adult who had HIV and had not received antiretroviral therapy, or was an uninfected healthy control (not recorded which). The chain's CDR3 is CASSLGRDTQYF. The CDR3 DNA follows: TGTGCCAGCAGCTTAGGGCGGGATACGCAGTATTTT.